Each of the 29 T cell receptor beta chains below was sequenced from the same sample in a study of T cell responses to AZD1222 COVID-19 vaccine. Only in-frame clones appear in the TCRdb table, and some are missing; sequencing was by immunoSEQ multiplex PCR. The table shows 130,000 or so clones, with 94% occurring only once. The starting material was peripheral blood, obtained on day 0 of AZD1222 vaccination. The source of these receptors is an adult in good health.

The J gene is TRBJ2-3, the V gene TRBV7-9, with D hard to call. The CDR3 has 12 amino acids. CDR1 and CDR2 from the germline V gene are SEHNR and FQNEAQ (reference sequence). V was trimmed by 1 base and J by 5 bases, leaving 4 bases between them. The CDR3 sequence is CASSLVIDTQYF. As DNA, the CDR3 is TGTGCCAGCAGCTTAGTAATAGATACGCAGTATTTT.

As concerns this clone: Other DNA sequences within the sample encode an identical CDR3. V is TRBV7-9 and J is TRBJ1-1; D not certain. Germline CDR1 SEHNR, CDR2 FQNEAQ (reference sequence). The germline V and J ends were trimmed by 3 bases and 4 bases, with 3 bases remaining between them. This CDR3 is built from 11 residues. This chain's CDR3 is CASSFSTEAFF. DNA of the CDR3: TGTGCCAGCAGCTTCAGCACTGAAGCTTTCTTT.

The chain employs TRBV28 and TRBJ2-7; 8 bases align to TRBD1. Trimming took 4 bases from V and 2 from J; bases not matched to a gene: 7. This CDR3 comprises 15 residues. CDR1 is MDHEN and CDR2 is SYDVKM in the germline V gene. The CDR3 sequence is CASSYPGQGPYEQYF. DNA for the CDR3: TGTGCCAGCAGTTACCCCGGACAGGGCCCCTACGAGCAGTACTTC.

This sequence joins TRBV18 and TRBJ1-1, with a weak D call TRBD1 (6 bases). This CDR3 contains 14 residues. CDR1 is KGHSH and CDR2 is LQKENI in the germline V gene. Trimming left V 3 bases short and J 2 bases short, with 10 bases between. The CDR3 is CASSPDRRNTEAFF. The CDR3 nucleotides read TGTGCCAGCTCACCTGACAGGCGAAACACTGAAGCTTTCTTT.

The V gene is TRBV4-1, the J gene TRBJ2-1; no definite D call. CDR1 and CDR2 from the germline V gene are MGHRA and YSYEKL. The V end lost 3 bases, the J end lost 5 bases, and 8 bases lay between the germline ends. The CDR3 is 13 amino acids. CDR3 in DNA: TGCGCCAGCAGCCAGCAGAGGCACAATGAGCAGTTCTTC. This gives the protein CASSQQRHNEQFF.

The chain joins TRBV6-2 or TRBV6-3 to TRBJ1-5; maybe TRBD1 (6 bases). V was trimmed by 4 bases and J by 2 bases, leaving 12 bases between them. The germline CDR1 and CDR2 sequences are MNHEY and SVGEGT. This CDR3 has 15 amino acids. The CDR3 DNA sequence: TGTGCCAGCAGTTCTGGGGGCGGCGGCAATCAGCCCCAGCATTTT. It yields the protein CASSSGGGGNQPQHF.

This chain's CDR3 is CASSFGQGEGEQFF. The CDR3 nucleotides are TGCGCCAGCAGCTTCGGACAGGGAGAGGGTGAGCAGTTCTTC. This chain uses TRBV5-1 with TRBJ2-1; 8 positions match TRBD1. Germline V gives CDR1 SGHRS, CDR2 YFSETQ. V dropped 2 bases and J dropped 9; count of bases not matched to a gene: 7. The CDR3 is 14 amino acids. Using reference TRBV5-1 and TRBJ2-1 for the parts outside the CDR3, the full variable domain is KAGVTQTPRYLIKTRGQQVTLSCSPISGHRSVSWYQQTPGQGLQFLFEYFSETQRNKGNFPGRFSGRQFSNSRSEMNVSTLELGDSALYLCASSFGQGEGEQFFGPGTRLTVL.

This chain's CDR3 is CASQRQTLGNQPQHF. As DNA, the CDR3 is TGTGCCAGCCAGAGACAGACTCTTGGCAATCAGCCCCAGCATTTT. The rearrangement links TRBV2 to TRBJ1-5; D possibly corresponds to TRBD1 (5 bases). Trimming left V 8 bases short and J 2 bases short, with 16 bases between. This CDR3 has 15 amino acids. The V gene's germline CDR1 is SNHLY and CDR2 FYNNEI.

V gene TRBV14 combines with J gene TRBJ1-2; no definite D call. V was clipped by 0 bases and J by 0 bases, with 8 bases between them. The CDR3 runs 15 residues. CDR1 and CDR2 (germline): SGHDN, FVKESK. The CDR3 here is CASSQEGAANYGYTF. Written as DNA, the CDR3 is TGTGCCAGCAGCCAAGAGGGCGCAGCTAACTATGGCTACACCTTC. The full variable domain, its missing parts supplied by reference TRBV14 and TRBJ1-2, is EAGVTQFPSHSVIEKGQTVTLRCDPISGHDNLYWYRRVMGKEIKFLLHFVKESKQDESGMPNNRFLAERTGGTYSTLKVQPAELEDSGVYFCASSQEGAANYGYTFGSGTRLTVV.

The rearrangement uses TRBV30 and TRBJ1-2; 7 bases align to TRBD1. The CDR3 is made up of 13 amino acids. Germline values: CDR1 GTSNPN, CDR2 SVGIG (reference sequence). Trimming at V came to 2 bases and at J to 6 bases, leaving 6 bases not matched to a gene. This chain's CDR3 is CAWSPTGADGYTF. As DNA, the CDR3 is TGTGCCTGGAGTCCCACAGGGGCGGATGGCTACACCTTC.

The chain uses TRBV28 and TRBJ1-3; TRBD1 agrees at 9 bases. The CDR3 loop spans 15 amino acids. The V and J ends lost 6 bases and 3 bases, in that order; junction bases with no gene match: 6. Germline V gene data show CDR1 as MDHEN and CDR2 as SYDVKM. Written as DNA, the CDR3 is TGTGCCAGCAGCCCCGGGACAGGGATTGGAAACACCATATATTTT. Amino acids: CASSPGTGIGNTIYF.

This chain joins TRBV20-1 and TRBJ2-3; perhaps TRBD2 as D (6 bases). Trimming removed 3 bases from V and 4 bases from J, with 17 bases in between. This CDR3 has 15 residues. CDR1 and CDR2 (germline): DFQATT, SNEGSKA (reference sequence). CDR3 sequence: CSASEEGLLPDTQYF. CDR3 DNA: TGCAGTGCTAGTGAGGAGGGCCTTCTACCAGATACGCAGTATTTT.

The chain joins TRBV30 to TRBJ1-2; 9 positions agree with TRBD1. In germline, CDR1 is GTSNPN, CDR2 SVGIG (reference sequence). The CDR3 sequence is 17 residues long. V shed 3 bases, J shed 5 bases, and the junction held 16 bases outside the gene matches. CDR3 loop: CAWRTSLPGQGFYGYTF. As DNA, the CDR3 is TGTGCCTGGAGAACCTCCCTACCGGGACAGGGTTTTTATGGCTACACCTTC.

This rearrangement joins TRBV19 to TRBJ1-1, with D possibly being TRBD1 (5 bases). The germline V gene has CDR1 LNHDA and CDR2 SQIVND (reference sequence). With 8 bases removed from V and 1 base from J, the gap between germline ends came to 8 bases. This CDR3 is 12 amino acids long. The CDR3 sequence is CASRQQNTEAFF. As DNA, the CDR3 is TGTGCCAGTCGACAGCAGAACACTGAAGCTTTCTTT.

The chain uses TRBV30 and TRBJ1-2; 7 bases line up with TRBD1. CDR3 length: 14 amino acids. The germline V gene encodes CDR1 GTSNPN and CDR2 SVGIG (reference sequence). After removal of 4 bases from V and 4 bases from J, the junction contained 9 bases not matched to a gene. CDR3 sequence: CAWNRRGRGYGYTF. The CDR3 bases are TGTGCCTGGAATAGGAGGGGGCGCGGCTATGGCTACACCTTC.

The chain combines TRBV6-5 with TRBJ1-3; 8 bases line up with TRBD1. This CDR3 has 14 residues. Germline V gene data show CDR1 as MNHEY and CDR2 as SVGAGI. With V trimmed by 8 bases and J by 1 base, 4 bases remained unmatched. CDR3 sequence: CASFWDRSGNTIYF. CDR3 in DNA: TGTGCCAGCTTCTGGGACAGGTCTGGAAACACCATATATTTT.

This chain uses TRBV3-1 (or the pseudogene TRBV3-2) with TRBJ2-1; 9 bases fit TRBD2. The CDR3 sequence is 16 residues long. V was clipped by 5 bases and J by 7 bases; unmatched bases: 12. Germline V CDR1 and CDR2: LGHDT, YNNKEL (reference sequence). The CDR3 spells CASSYIAGDLKNEQFF. In DNA, the CDR3 is TGTGCCAGCAGCTACATAGCGGGAGATCTGAAAAATGAGCAGTTCTTC.

The chain has TRBV19 and TRBJ2-7; 8 bases match TRBD2. CDR3 length: 14 residues. Trimming took 2 bases from V and 4 from J; bases not matched to a gene: 4. Germline V gene sequence: CDR1 LNHDA, CDR2 SQIVND (reference sequence). CDR3 nucleotides: TGTGCCAGTAGTATAATTAGCGGGAATTACGAGCAGTACTTC. It yields the protein CASSIISGNYEQYF.

The chain recombines TRBV11-2 with TRBJ1-1, with 9 bases that match TRBD1. CDR3 size: 15 residues. Germline CDR1 is SGHAT and CDR2 is FQNNGV. The junction had 6 bases not matched to a gene; V was cut back by 0 bases and J by 7 bases. Here the CDR3 reads CASSLDYRGPIEAFF. CDR3 nucleotides: TGTGCCAGCAGCTTAGACTACAGGGGGCCAATTGAAGCTTTCTTT.

This chain joins TRBV28 and TRBJ2-7, with D tentatively TRBD1 (6 bases). The V and J ends lost 4 bases and 2 bases respectively, with 15 bases between them. Germline V gene lookup returns CDR1 MDHEN and CDR2 SYDVKM. The CDR3 has 15 amino acids. CDR3: CASSSLDRNTYEQYF. The CDR3, as DNA: TGTGCCAGCAGTTCCCTCGACAGGAACACCTACGAGCAGTACTTC. The full variable domain, in which reference TRBV28 and TRBJ2-7 provide the parts outside the CDR3, is DVKVTQSSRYLVKRTGEKVFLECVQDMDHENMFWYRQDPGLGLRLIYFSYDVKMKEKGDIPEGYSVSREKKERFSLILESASTNQTSMYLCASSSLDRNTYEQYFGPGTRLTVT.

The chain uses TRBV7-8 and TRBJ1-4; D is uncertain. Trimming pared 1 base from V and 3 bases from J, leaving 12 bases between. Germline V gives CDR1 SGHVS, CDR2 FQNEAQ. CDR3 length equals 16 residues. The CDR3 loop is CASSLVRWTPNEKLFF. In nucleotides, the CDR3 is TGTGCCAGCAGCTTAGTTCGGTGGACGCCTAATGAAAAACTGTTTTTT.

The table lists this clone with many counts. The gene calls are TRBV28 and TRBJ1-2, with no clear D. The CDR3 totals 16 residues. V lost 3 bases, J lost 7 bases, and 21 bases lay in between. CDR1 MDHEN and CDR2 SYDVKM come from the germline V gene. The chain's CDR3 is CASSFPPRLGRSGYTF. In DNA form, the CDR3 reads TGTGCCAGCAGTTTCCCTCCTAGGCTAGGGAGAAGTGGCTACACCTTC.

The V call is TRBV6-2 or TRBV6-3, the J call TRBJ2-1, with D perhaps given as TRBD1 or TRBD2 (5 bases each). Trimming took off 3 bases at V and 0 bases at J, with 9 bases between the two ends. This CDR3 is built from 15 residues. The germline CDR1 and CDR2 sequences are MNHEY and SVGEGT. The CDR3 bases are TGTGCCAGCAGTTATGTGAGGGGCTCCTACAATGAGCAGTTCTTC. Encoded protein: CASSYVRGSYNEQFF.

The chain has TRBV11-2 and TRBJ2-5; 9 nucleotides line up with TRBD2. The germline V gene encodes CDR1 SGHAT and CDR2 FQNNGV. This CDR3 comprises 18 residues. After removal of 7 bases from V and 2 bases from J, the junction contained 17 bases not matched to a gene. DNA for the CDR3: TGTGCCAGCACCCCGGGGCGGGGGCGGGAGGGCCATCAAGAGACCCAGTACTTC. This gives the protein CASTPGRGREGHQETQYF.

V is TRBV15 and J is TRBJ2-5; D remains ambiguous. The ends were cut back, 3 bases at V and 6 bases at J, with 5 bases in the middle. CDR3 size: 11 residues. Germline assignment: CDR1 LNHNV and CDR2 YYDKDF (reference sequence). CDR3 in DNA: TGTGCCACCAGCAGTCTGAAGACCCAGTACTTC. Its translation is CATSSLKTQYF.

V is TRBV2 and J is TRBJ2-1; D may be TRBD1 or TRBD2 (5 bases each). This CDR3 is built from 16 residues. CDR1 and CDR2 from the germline V gene are SNHLY and FYNNEI. V was clipped by 7 bases and J by 0 bases, with 16 bases between them. CDR3 residues: CASNTGPLNSYNEQFF. The DNA for the CDR3 is TGTGCCAGCAATACGGGACCCCTAAACTCCTACAATGAGCAGTTCTTC.

The rearrangement links TRBV5-1 to TRBJ2-1; 7 nucleotides line up with TRBD2. The germline V gene encodes CDR1 SGHRS and CDR2 YFSETQ. V trimming: 1 base; J trimming: 7 bases; junction bases outside the gene matches: 11. The CDR3 is made up of 16 amino acids. The CDR3 region has the DNA TGCGCCAGCAGCTTGTATTACTCTAGCGGCTTGAATGAGCAGTTCTTC. Amino acids: CASSLYYSSGLNEQFF.

J is TRBJ2-5 and V is TRBV28, with 12 bases identical to TRBD2. Trimming cost V 9 bases and J 5 bases; bases outside gene matches: 10. Germline V CDR1 and CDR2: MDHEN, SYDVKM. There are 15 residues in the CDR3. CDR3 protein: CASSSGRARAETQYF. The CDR3 nucleotides read TGTGCCAGTTCTAGCGGGAGGGCCAGGGCGGAGACCCAGTACTTC.

The chain carries TRBV7-9 and TRBJ1-2, with D possibly matching TRBD1 (6 bases). V was shortened by 6 bases and J by 1 base, with 21 bases between the two germline ends. This CDR3 is 17 amino acids long. The germline CDR1 and CDR2 sequences are SEHNR and FQNEAQ (reference sequence). The CDR3 DNA is TGTGCCAGCAGTCGTGTACAGGGACCCCTAGATAACTATGGCTACACCTTC. Translation gives CASSRVQGPLDNYGYTF.